This T cell receptor beta chain originates from a study of blood T cell repertoires in COVID-19. The overall study: Samples taken during acute and convalescent COVID-19 were collected in the United States, Italy and Spain.

The length of the CDR3 is 14 residues. Germline lookup yields CDR1 DFQATT and CDR2 SNEGSKA (reference sequence). V shed 3 bases and J 5 bases; nucleotides not matched to a gene: 5. Method: immunoSEQ multiplex PCR; TCRdb's copy keeps in-frame clones and lacks some. The table has 65,000 to 90,000 clones, more than 80% seen once. Sequenced material: peripheral blood. The TCR comes from a woman over 75 with active or convalescent COVID-19. The V call is TRBV20-1, the J call TRBJ2-3, with 10 bases that match TRBD2. CDR3: CSASSSGGVDTQYF. As DNA, the CDR3 is TGCAGTGCTAGTTCCAGCGGGGGGGTAGATACGCAGTATTTT.